The rows below give T cell receptor beta chains drawn from one sample of a study of blood T cell repertoires in COVID-19. Profiled with immunoSEQ multiplex PCR; TCRdb holds only in-frame clones, not every one. Of 100,000 to 150,000 clones listed, 85% to 90% are singletons. What was sequenced was peripheral blood. The receptors were sampled from an elderly woman with COVID-19, enrolled during active disease. Each CDR3 is given with its conserved first and last residue. A D gene is named only where the DNA matches it firmly. Where a row states a size, it is once, few, many or the class of an expanded clone; other rows omit it.

v_call,j_call,clone_size,d_call,cdr3_nt,cdr3_aa
TRBV28,TRBJ1-1,-,TRBD1,TGTGCCAGCAGTTTCGACAGGGATAACACTGAAGCTTTCTTT,CASSFDRDNTEAFF
TRBV4-1,TRBJ2-1,-,-,TGCGCCAGCAGCCAAGATTCCGACAATGAGCAGTTCTTC,CASSQDSDNEQFF
TRBV7-2,TRBJ2-7,once,-,TGTGCCAGCAGCTTGGGTCAGGTTTACTCCTACGAGCAGTACTTC,CASSLGQVYSYEQYF
TRBV6-2/TRBV6-3,TRBJ2-3,few,TRBD2,TGTGCCAGCAGCCCAATAAGCAGACTAGCGGGAGACCCAGATACGCAGTATTTT,CASSPISRLAGDPDTQYF
TRBV12-3/TRBV12-4,TRBJ2-5,-,-,TGTGCCAGCACTACTGCGGGACGAGAGACCCAGTACTTC,CASTTAGRETQYF
TRBV4-1,TRBJ2-3,-,-,TGCGCCAGCAGCCAAGATCGGCCGGGGTCAGATACGCAGTATTTT,CASSQDRPGSDTQYF
TRBV9,TRBJ1-1,-,-,TGTGCCAGCAGCGTAATCACGGGAAAGAACACTGAAGCTTTCTTT,CASSVITGKNTEAFF
TRBV6-5,TRBJ2-5,-,TRBD1,TGTGCCAGCAGTTACTACAGGGGCGAGACCCAGTACTTC,CASSYYRGETQYF
TRBV7-2,TRBJ2-3,-,-,TGTGCCAGCAGCGTCCAGGCCGGCACAGATACGCAGTATTTT,CASSVQAGTDTQYF
TRBV19,TRBJ1-2,-,-,TGTGCCAGTAGTTCTAACTGGTATGGCTACACCTTC,CASSSNWYGYTF
TRBV7-3,TRBJ2-7,-,-,TGTGCCAGCAGCCCATCGGGGGGCTCGACCTCCTACGAGCAGTACTTC,CASSPSGGSTSYEQYF
TRBV3-1/TRBV3-2,TRBJ2-1,-,TRBD2,TGTGCCAGCAGCCAAGGCGGGAGGGACTCATACAATGAGCAGTTCTTC,CASSQGGRDSYNEQFF
TRBV6-1,TRBJ2-2,-,TRBD1,TGTGCCAGCAGTGGCCTGGGACAGCTATTCTCCGGGGAGCTGTTTTTT,CASSGLGQLFSGELFF
TRBV4-2,TRBJ1-2,-,-,TGTGCCAGCAGCCAAGAAGGTCGGGACTATGGCTACACCTTC,CASSQEGRDYGYTF
TRBV3-1/TRBV3-2,TRBJ2-1,-,TRBD2,TGTGCCAGCAGCCCGGGACTAGCGCCCAATGAGCAGTTCTTC,CASSPGLAPNEQFF
TRBV4-3,TRBJ2-3,-,TRBD2,TGCGCCAGCAGCCAAGATGACACTAGCGCCAACCGAAGGTATTTT,CASSQDDTSANRRYF
TRBV7-9,TRBJ2-1,-,-,TGTGCCAGCAGCTTGGCCAACAATGAGCAGTTCTTC,CASSLANNEQFF
TRBV29-1,TRBJ1-6,-,-,TGCAGCGTCCAGGGCGCGGCGAATTCACCCCTCCACTTT,CSVQGAANSPLHF